The next 29 T cell receptor beta chains were all read from a single sample in a study of T cells in localized non-small cell lung cancer. The assay was immunoSEQ multiplex PCR, and TCRdb's table has in-frame clones only and misses some. The sample lists some 2,500 clones; about 28% were seen once. This specimen consisted of lung tumor tissue, obtained before any cancer treatment. These receptors all stem from a male donor aged 60 or older with stage II squamous cell lung carcinoma.

This clone has more than one count but fewer than ten. This chain links TRBV11-3 with TRBJ2-7; the match to TRBD1 covers 11 bases. The CDR3 length is 16 residues. V lost 5 bases, J lost 4 bases, and 10 bases stayed unmatched. Germline CDR1 and CDR2: SGHNT and YENEEA. The CDR3 is CASSALGQGGRYEQYV. The CDR3 region has the DNA TGTGCCAGCAGCGCCCTGGGACAGGGGGGGCGATACGAGCAGTACGTC.

CDR3 nucleotide sequence: TGTGCCACCCTTACAGGGGGCCACTATGGCTACACCTTC. Its translation is CATLTGGHYGYTF. The chain employs TRBV28 and TRBJ1-2; 9 bases agree with TRBD1. The CDR3 spans 13 residues. Germline V gene sequence: CDR1 MDHEN, CDR2 SYDVKM. With 10 bases clipped from V and 3 bases from J, the junction kept 6 bases outside the gene matches.

The chain carries TRBV19 and TRBJ1-2; D unclear. CDR1 LNHDA and CDR2 SQIVND come from the germline V gene (reference sequence). This CDR3 has 14 amino acids. V shed 1 base and J shed 4 bases, with 10 bases lying between them. The DNA of the CDR3 is TGTGCCAGTAGTATAGGCCGGGGTGCCTATGGCTACACCTTC. Encoded protein: CASSIGRGAYGYTF.

This clone was seen a handful of times. The chain couples TRBV28 to TRBJ2-3; 9 bases line up with TRBD1. CDR1 and CDR2 from the germline V gene are MDHEN and SYDVKM. Unmatched junction bases numbered 5, after V lost 5 bases and J lost 2 bases. This CDR3 region has 15 residues. CDR3 DNA: TGTGCCAGCAGTATGGGGACAGGGAACACAGATACGCAGTATTTT. Protein sequence: CASSMGTGNTDTQYF.

This chain connects TRBV30 to TRBJ2-3; D gene unclear. Germline CDR1 GTSNPN, CDR2 SVGIG (reference sequence). The V end lost 0 bases, the J end lost 4 bases, and 2 bases lay between the germline ends. CDR3 length equals 11 residues. The CDR3 DNA follows: TGTGCCTGGAGTGTACCAGATACGCAGTATTTT. Protein product: CAWSVPDTQYF.

The chain joins TRBV18 to TRBJ2-1; TRBD1 aligns across 7 bases. This CDR3 region has 13 residues. From germline, CDR1 is KGHSH and CDR2 LQKENI. The V segment lost 3 bases and the J segment 6 bases; nucleotides outside the gene matches: 2. CDR3 in amino acids: CASSPQGVNEQFF. Here the CDR3 DNA reads TGTGCCAGCTCACCCCAGGGGGTCAATGAGCAGTTCTTC.

This clone was detected only a few times. The same CDR3 arises from other DNA sequences in this sample as well. The chain has TRBV28 and TRBJ1-1; D may be TRBD1 (6 bases). There are 13 residues in the CDR3. V gave up 5 bases and J gave up 0 bases, with 7 bases separating them. CDR1 and CDR2 (germline): MDHEN, SYDVKM. In nucleotides, the CDR3 is TGTGCCAGCAGTCCAGGGGTGAACACTGAAGCTTTCTTT. This translates into CASSPGVNTEAFF.

In this sample, this clone is medium-sized. The V and J genes are TRBV11-3 and TRBJ2-7, with a weak D call TRBD2 (6 bases). CDR3 length equals 14 residues. The germline V gene has CDR1 SGHNT and CDR2 YENEEA. V was cut by 4 bases and J by 9 bases, with 19 bases left in between. The CDR3 DNA sequence: TGTGCCAGCAGCTCTGGGCTAGCGTCAGTAGGGCAGTACTTC. It translates to CASSSGLASVGQYF.

This chain connects TRBV9 to TRBJ2-1; no clear D. There are 12 residues in the CDR3. Trimming pared 0 bases from V and 5 bases from J, leaving 3 bases between. CDR1 is SGDLS, CDR2 YYNGEE, per germline. CDR3 amino acids: CASSVDHNEQFF. The CDR3 nucleotides are TGTGCCAGCAGCGTAGATCACAATGAGCAGTTCTTC.

This chain uses TRBV19 with TRBJ2-7; 12 bases are shared with TRBD2. The V segment lost 4 bases and the J segment 2 bases; nucleotides outside the gene matches: 6. Germline CDR1 reads LNHDA; CDR2 reads SQIVND (reference sequence). The CDR3 runs 16 residues. CDR3 DNA sequence: TGTGCCAGTAGTACTATTCTAGCGGGAGGGCCCTACGAGCAGTACTTC. The encoded protein is CASSTILAGGPYEQYF.

This clone was counted only a few times. The rearrangement uses TRBV6-8 and TRBJ2-7, with a possible D match to TRBD2 (6 bases). Trimming stripped 8 bases from V and 3 bases from J, with 20 bases between. The CDR3 sequence is 15 residues long. Germline CDR1 reads MNHGY; CDR2 reads SAAAGT. Here the CDR3 reads CASFPMPGEVYEQYV. The CDR3 DNA reads TGTGCCAGCTTCCCAATGCCCGGGGAGGTCTACGAGCAGTACGTC.

This chain links TRBV30 with TRBJ1-2; D is ambiguous. V lost 7 bases to trimming and J lost 8 bases, with 20 bases between them. Per the germline V gene, CDR1 is GTSNPN and CDR2 is SVGIG (reference sequence). The CDR3 length is 13 residues. The CDR3 region is CASSPTQLRGYTF. Written as DNA, the CDR3 is TGTGCCTCCTCACCCACCCAGTTGAGAGGCTACACCTTC.

This clone was observed a handful of times. V usage is TRBV6-8 and J usage is TRBJ1-6; TRBD1 matches 12 bases. Trimming at V came to 6 bases and at J to 12 bases, leaving 3 bases not matched to a gene. This CDR3 contains 13 residues. Looked up from germline, CDR1 is MNHGY and CDR2 is SAAAGT. The CDR3, as DNA: TGTGCCAGCAGGGGACAGGGGGCTGGACCCCTCCACTTT. This encodes CASRGQGAGPLHF.

This clone was picked up a small number of times. The rearrangement links TRBV6-8 to TRBJ2-2, with a possible D match to TRBD2 (6 bases). V was cut by 2 bases and J by 6 bases, with 10 bases left in between. Germline assignment: CDR1 MNHGY and CDR2 SAAAGT. The CDR3 spans 14 residues. The CDR3 DNA reads as TGTGCCAGCAGTTACGCAAGACTAGCCGGGGAGCTGTTTTTT. This sequence encodes CASSYARLAGELFF.

In its sample, this clone ranks as medium-sized (0.01 to 0.1%). The V gene is TRBV6-8, the J gene TRBJ1-6, with D possibly TRBD1 on 5 matching bases. Trimming took 5 bases from V and 0 from J, leaving 11 bases between them. The CDR3 covers 16 residues. The V gene's germline CDR1 is MNHGY and CDR2 SAAAGT. The chain's CDR3 is CASSRTFRSYNSPLHF. The CDR3 region has the DNA TGTGCCAGCAGTCGGACATTTCGCTCCTATAATTCACCCCTCCACTTT.

By proportion, this clone is medium-sized. V usage is TRBV9 and J usage is TRBJ1-6; 8 bases line up with TRBD1. Germline V lookup: CDR1 SGDLS, CDR2 YYNGEE. The CDR3 contains 15 residues. Trimming at V came to 5 bases and at J to 3 bases, leaving 4 bases not matched to a gene. CDR3 bases: TGTGCCAGCAGAGGACAGGGAGTCTATAATTCACCCCTCCACTTT. This codes for CASRGQGVYNSPLHF.

CDR3: CAWSVGLAGGHRRDTQYF. The CDR3 DNA is TGTGCCTGGAGTGTCGGACTAGCGGGGGGGCATAGACGAGATACGCAGTATTTT. This sequence joins TRBV30 and TRBJ2-3; 15 nucleotides match TRBD2. CDR3 length: 18 amino acids. Looked up from germline, CDR1 is GTSNPN and CDR2 is SVGIG (reference sequence). J was trimmed by 5 bases and V by 0 bases; bases with no gene match: 9.

V gene TRBV6-8 combines with J gene TRBJ2-3; 9 nucleotides agree with TRBD2. CDR1 MNHGY and CDR2 SAAAGT come from the germline V gene. The V and J ends lost 5 bases and 4 bases, in that order; junction bases with no gene match: 1. The CDR3 runs to 13 residues. CDR3: CASSKREADTQYF. DNA for the CDR3: TGTGCCAGCAGTAAGCGGGAGGCAGATACGCAGTATTTT.

The chain has TRBV10-2 and TRBJ1-3; perhaps TRBD1 as D (6 bases). CDR3 length: 15 amino acids. The ends were cut back, 6 bases at V and 3 bases at J, with 15 bases in the middle. CDR1 and CDR2 (germline): WSHSY, SAAADI. In DNA form, the CDR3 reads TGCGCCAGCAGGGGGGGCCAAGGGTTTGGAAACACCATATATTTT. It translates to CASRGGQGFGNTIYF.

This chain links TRBV10-2 with TRBJ2-7; the match to TRBD2 covers 9 bases. Trimming at V came to 5 bases and at J to 4 bases, leaving 3 bases not matched to a gene. The CDR3 loop spans 13 amino acids. Germline CDR1 is WSHSY and CDR2 is SAAADI. CDR3 DNA sequence: TGCGCCAGCAGTTTTAGCGGGAGATACGAGCAGTACTTC. Its protein is CASSFSGRYEQYF.

The sample holds a few counts of this clone. The rearrangement uses TRBV7-6 and TRBJ2-2; D possibly corresponds to TRBD1 (5 bases). The ends were cut back, 7 bases at V and 1 base at J, with 16 bases in the middle. The germline gives CDR1 SGHVS, CDR2 FNYEAQ. CDR3 length equals 16 residues. The CDR3 region is CASTPVDSRNTGELFF. The CDR3 nucleotides are TGTGCCAGCACACCTGTCGACAGTAGGAACACCGGGGAGCTGTTTTTT.

The chain combines TRBV2 with TRBJ2-1; D not certain. This CDR3 region has 13 residues. The V gene's germline CDR1 is SNHLY and CDR2 FYNNEI. The V end lost 3 bases, the J end lost 4 bases, and 7 bases lay between the germline ends. In DNA, the CDR3 is TGTGCCAGCAGTGACAACGGATACAATGAGCAGTTCTTC. This encodes CASSDNGYNEQFF.

By sample share, this clone is medium-sized. This chain links TRBV11-3 with TRBJ1-2; 8 nucleotides align to TRBD1. J was trimmed by 4 bases and V by 3 bases; bases with no gene match: 4. The germline CDR1 and CDR2 sequences are SGHNT and YENEEA. The CDR3 consists of 14 residues. Here the CDR3 DNA reads TGTGCCAGCAGCTTGGATACAGGGGGCTATGGCTACACCTTC. This codes for CASSLDTGGYGYTF. Full variable domain (remainder filled in from reference TRBV11-3 and TRBJ1-2): EAGVVQSPRYKIIEKKQPVAFWCNPISGHNTLYWYLQNLGQGPELLIRYENEEAVDDSQLPKDRFSAERLKGVDSTLKIQPAELGDSAVYLCASSLDTGGYGYTFGSGTRLTVV.

The genes are TRBV6-8 and TRBJ2-7; no clear D gene. The CDR3 sequence is 12 residues long. V was trimmed by 6 bases and J by 4 bases, leaving 10 bases between them. Germline values: CDR1 MNHGY, CDR2 SAAAGT. CDR3 protein: CASSVDPYEQYF. As DNA, the CDR3 is TGTGCCAGCAGCGTAGACCCTTACGAGCAGTACTTC.

This clone was seen a handful of times. The rearrangement joins TRBV5-1 to TRBJ2-2; perhaps TRBD2 as D (5 bases). The CDR3 consists of 16 residues. The V and J ends lost 4 bases and 0 bases respectively, with 13 bases between them. The V gene's germline CDR1 is SGHRS and CDR2 YFSETQ. The CDR3 sequence: CASSRASGSNTGELFF. CDR3 in DNA: TGCGCCAGCAGCCGAGCCTCGGGGTCGAACACCGGGGAGCTGTTTTTT.

This rearrangement joins TRBV18 to TRBJ1-2; TRBD1 agrees at 7 bases. Germline V gene lookup returns CDR1 KGHSH and CDR2 LQKENI. This CDR3 contains 15 residues. Unmatched junction bases numbered 9, after V lost 6 bases and J lost 2 bases. The chain's CDR3 is CASSLTGEQNYGYTF. CDR3 DNA sequence: TGTGCCAGCTCTCTTACAGGGGAGCAGAACTATGGCTACACCTTC.

This clone came up a few times. V gene TRBV18 combines with J gene TRBJ1-3; D is ambiguous. This CDR3 region has 16 residues. Trimming left V 6 bases short and J 0 bases short, with 15 bases between. CDR1 KGHSH and CDR2 LQKENI come from the germline V gene. CDR3 sequence reads: CASSLQEGSSGNTIYF. The CDR3 DNA sequence: TGTGCCAGCTCGCTTCAGGAAGGGAGCTCTGGAAACACCATATATTTT. The full variable domain, rest sourced from reference TRBV18 and TRBJ1-3, is NAGVMQNPRHLVRRRGQEARLRCSPMKGHSHVYWYRQLPEEGLKFMVYLQKENIIDESGMPKERFSAEFPKEGPSILRIQQVVRGDSAAYFCASSLQEGSSGNTIYFGEGSWLTVV.

The chain couples TRBV29-1 to TRBJ1-2; TRBD1 agrees at 8 bases. There are 13 residues in the CDR3. V lost 7 bases to trimming and J lost 4 bases; unmatched junction nucleotides: 8. CDR1 is SQVTM, CDR2 ANQGSEA, per germline. CDR3 nucleotides: TGCAGCGGATCTCCAGGGGGCCCCTATGGCTACACCTTC. This encodes CSGSPGGPYGYTF. The whole variable domain, filled in from reference TRBV29-1 and TRBJ1-2, reads SAVISQKPSRDICQRGTSLTIQCQVDSQVTMMFWYRQQPGQSLTLIATANQGSEATYESGFVIDKFPISRPNLTFSTLTVSNMSPEDSSIYLCSGSPGGPYGYTFGSGTRLTVV.

The chain employs TRBV11-3 and TRBJ2-7; D may be TRBD1 (6 bases). The germline V gene encodes CDR1 SGHNT and CDR2 YENEEA. This CDR3 spans 15 amino acids. The V end was cut by 3 bases, the J end by 3 bases, with 15 bases between. As DNA, the CDR3 is TGTGCCAGCAGCTTCTTACAGGGAGCAGGCTACGAGCAGTACTTC. Translating it yields CASSFLQGAGYEQYF.